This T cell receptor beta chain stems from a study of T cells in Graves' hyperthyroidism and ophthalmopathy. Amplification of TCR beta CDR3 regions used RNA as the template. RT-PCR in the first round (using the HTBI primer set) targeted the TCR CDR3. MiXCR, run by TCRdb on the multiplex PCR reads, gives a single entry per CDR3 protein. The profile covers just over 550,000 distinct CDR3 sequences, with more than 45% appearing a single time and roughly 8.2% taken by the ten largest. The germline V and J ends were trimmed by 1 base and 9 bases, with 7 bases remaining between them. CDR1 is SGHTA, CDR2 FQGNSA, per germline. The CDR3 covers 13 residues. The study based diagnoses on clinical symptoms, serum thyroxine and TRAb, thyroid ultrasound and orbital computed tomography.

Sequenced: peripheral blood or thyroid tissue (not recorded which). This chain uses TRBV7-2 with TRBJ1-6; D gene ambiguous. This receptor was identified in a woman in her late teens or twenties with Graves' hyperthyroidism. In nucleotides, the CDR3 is TGTGCCAGCAGCTTAGAGTTTGGTTCACCCCTCCACTTT. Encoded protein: CASSLEFGSPLHF.